The sequence of this T cell receptor (beta chain) was determined in a study of blood T cell repertoires in COVID-19. About the research overall: Sites in the United States, Italy and Spain provided acute and convalescent COVID-19 samples. Sources were T cells, B-cell-depleted T cells, or PBMCs; the material itself was cDNA or gDNA.

As originally analysed: Counts of nucleated cells, estimated from reference gene primer amplification, were obtained. Data came from immunoSEQ multiplex PCR; TCRdb stores just in-frame clones and leaves some out. V, J and clone size reflect that table, while D and trimming were determined from the DNA. Of tens of thousands of clones in the sample, around 88% were seen once. V lost 3 bases to trimming and J lost 0 bases, with 12 bases between them. Germline lookup yields CDR1 SGHTA and CDR2 FQGNSA. This CDR3 spans 16 amino acids. This receptor was identified in an elderly woman with active or convalescent COVID-19. Material for sequencing was peripheral blood. J is TRBJ1-3 and V is TRBV7-2, with D maybe TRBD1 (6 bases). This CDR3 is CASSFGPGDSGNTIYF. As DNA, the CDR3 is TGTGCCAGCAGCTTTGGACCAGGGGACTCTGGAAACACCATATATTTT.